The clone carrying this T cell receptor beta chain was picked up one time. TCRdb redid the calling of the PCR reads with MiXCR, one entry per CDR3 protein. This sample has about 22,000 distinct CDR3 sequences, with 34% found just once. This entry is derived from a study of tumor-infiltrating lymphocytes in oesophageal squamous cell carcinoma. Germline V lookup: CDR1 DFQATT, CDR2 SNEGSKA (reference sequence). Trimming stripped 3 bases from V and 3 bases from J, with 8 bases between. The CDR3 sequence is 12 residues long. The receptor comes from a female donor with esophageal squamous cell carcinoma. Sequenced input: esophageal tumor tissue. V and J are TRBV20-1 and TRBJ2-5; D possibly corresponds to TRBD2 (5 bases). CDR3 residues: CSASAGKETQYF. The CDR3 DNA sequence: TGCAGTGCTAGCGCGGGCAAAGAGACCCAGTACTTC.